Listed below are T cell receptor beta chains from one sample, sequenced in a study of cytotoxic CD8 clonotypes in ibrutinib-treated CLL. Sequencing used immunoSEQ multiplex PCR; TCRdb keeps in-frame clones, though not all of them. Of some 350,000 clones in the sample, under 70% are singletons; the top ten hold 6.3%. The sequences come from PBMCs, collected after 36 months of ibrutinib treatment. The receptors derive from a human donor with chronic lymphocytic leukemia. Each CDR3 is given with its conserved first and last residue. Each record gives: clone size, D gene, J gene, V gene, CDR3 DNA, CDR3 protein. The D gene is left open where the match is weak. The size of a clone is reported for some rows only, either as once, few or many, or as a class for expanded clones.

clone size: -; D gene: -; J gene: TRBJ2-7; V gene: TRBV6-1; CDR3 DNA: TGTGCCAGCAGTGCCCCAGGGCTGCAGTACTTC; CDR3 protein: CASSAPGLQYF
clone size: few; D gene: TRBD2; J gene: TRBJ2-7; V gene: TRBV18; CDR3 DNA: TGTGCCAGTTCACCAGGGGTTAGCGGGAGCGACGAGCAGTACTTC; CDR3 protein: CASSPGVSGSDEQYF
clone size: -; D gene: -; J gene: TRBJ1-3; V gene: TRBV20-1; CDR3 DNA: TGCAGTGCTTGGGGCGGAAACACCATATATTTT; CDR3 protein: CSAWGGNTIYF
clone size: -; D gene: -; J gene: TRBJ2-3; V gene: TRBV6-1; CDR3 DNA: TGTGCCAGCAGTGCGGGACAGGTGATACTAGCGATTGCGCAGTATTTT; CDR3 protein: CASSAGQVILAIAQYF
clone size: -; D gene: -; J gene: TRBJ1-1; V gene: TRBV4-1; CDR3 DNA: TGCGCCAGCAGCCGAGGACCTAACACTGAAGCTTTCTTT; CDR3 protein: CASSRGPNTEAFF
clone size: -; D gene: TRBD1; J gene: TRBJ1-5; V gene: TRBV5-8; CDR3 DNA: TGTGCCAGCAGCGACTGGACAGGGGCTAACAATCAGCCCCAGCATTTT; CDR3 protein: CASSDWTGANNQPQHF
clone size: -; D gene: TRBD1; J gene: TRBJ2-7; V gene: TRBV2; CDR3 DNA: TGTGCTGTCACCGGGACAGCAACCTACGAGCAGTACTTC; CDR3 protein: CAVTGTATYEQYF
clone size: few; D gene: -; J gene: TRBJ1-2; V gene: TRBV7-9; CDR3 DNA: TGTGCCAGCAGCGTTTTGGGGGCCCAGGATGGCTACACCTTC; CDR3 protein: CASSVLGAQDGYTF
clone size: -; D gene: -; J gene: TRBJ2-5; V gene: TRBV28; CDR3 DNA: TGTGCCAGCAGTTTCGGGGGCTCGGAGACCCAGTACTTC; CDR3 protein: CASSFGGSETQYF
clone size: -; D gene: -; J gene: TRBJ1-4; V gene: TRBV10-3; CDR3 DNA: TGTGCCATCAGTGAGTTCAGTAGAGGCGATGAAAAACTGTTTTTT; CDR3 protein: CAISEFSRGDEKLFF
clone size: -; D gene: TRBD1; J gene: TRBJ2-7; V gene: TRBV6-5; CDR3 DNA: TGTGCCAGCAGCTCGGACAGGCTGGACGAGCAGTACTTC; CDR3 protein: CASSSDRLDEQYF
clone size: -; D gene: -; J gene: TRBJ1-5; V gene: TRBV6-4; CDR3 DNA: TGTGCCAGCAGTGACCAAAGGGGGGGGCCCAGGCATTTT; CDR3 protein: CASSDQRGGPRHF
clone size: -; D gene: -; J gene: TRBJ1-6; V gene: TRBV7-9; CDR3 DNA: TGTGCCAGCAGAAGGGATATTGGTAATTCACCCCTCCACTTT; CDR3 protein: CASRRDIGNSPLHF
clone size: -; D gene: -; J gene: TRBJ1-2; V gene: TRBV7-8; CDR3 DNA: TGTGCCAGCAGCTTGGAGAGGTCAATGGGTCGGCAGGCGCATTCCTATGGCTACACCTTC; CDR3 protein: CASSLERSMGRQAHSYGYTF